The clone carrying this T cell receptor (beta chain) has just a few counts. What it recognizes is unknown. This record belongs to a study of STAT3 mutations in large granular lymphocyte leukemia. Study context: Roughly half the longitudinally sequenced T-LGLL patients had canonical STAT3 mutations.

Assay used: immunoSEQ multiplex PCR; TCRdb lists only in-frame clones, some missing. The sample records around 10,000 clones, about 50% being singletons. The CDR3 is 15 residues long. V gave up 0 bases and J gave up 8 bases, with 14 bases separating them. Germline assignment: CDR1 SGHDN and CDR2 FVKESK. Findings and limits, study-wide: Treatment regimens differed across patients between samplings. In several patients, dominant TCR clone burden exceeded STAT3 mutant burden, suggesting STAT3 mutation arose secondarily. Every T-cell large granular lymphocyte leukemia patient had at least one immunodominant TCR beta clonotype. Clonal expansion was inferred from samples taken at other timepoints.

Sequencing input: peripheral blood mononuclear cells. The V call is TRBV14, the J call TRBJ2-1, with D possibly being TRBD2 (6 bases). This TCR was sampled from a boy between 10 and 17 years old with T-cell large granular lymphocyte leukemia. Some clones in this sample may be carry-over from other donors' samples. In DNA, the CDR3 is TGTGCCAGCAGCCAAGATAGCTGGGGAGGTGATGAGCAGTTCTTC. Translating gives CASSQDSWGGDEQFF. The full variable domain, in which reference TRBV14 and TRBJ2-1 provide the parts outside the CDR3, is EAGVTQFPSHSVIEKGQTVTLRCDPISGHDNLYWYRRVMGKEIKFLLHFVKESKQDESGMPNNRFLAERTGGTYSTLKVQPAELEDSGVYFCASSQDSWGGDEQFFGPGTRLTVL.